Below are 32 T cell receptor beta chains sequenced from a single sample in a study of CD8 T cells in Susac syndrome. An input of roughly 0.45 to 1 ug of RNA was subjected to reverse transcription using random hexamers. TCRdb redid the calling of the immunoSEQ multiplex PCR reads with MiXCR, one entry per CDR3 protein. The data contain hundreds of thousands of distinct CDR3 sequences, around 83% of them seen just once; the ten biggest clones take up 0.09% to 0.15%. Source material: CD8+ T cells from PBMCs. The receptors shown here come from a human donor with multiple sclerosis.

V is TRBV30 and J is TRBJ2-3, with D perhaps matching TRBD2 (6 bases). V was shortened by 0 bases and J by 14 bases, with 15 bases between the two germline ends. CDR1 is GTSNPN, CDR2 SVGIG, per germline (reference sequence). The CDR3 loop spans 12 amino acids. Written as DNA, the CDR3 is TGTGCCTGGAGTGTATCTGGCCCGGGGGTGTATTTT. This encodes CAWSVSGPGVYF. The complete variable domain, with remaining parts taken from reference TRBV30 and TRBJ2-3, reads SQTIHQWPATLVQPVGSPLSLECTVEGTSNPNLYWYRQAAGRGLQLLFYSVGIGQISSEVPQNLSASRPQDRQFILSSKKLLLSDSGFYLCAWSVSGPGVYFGPGTRLTVL.

This sequence joins TRBV30 and TRBJ2-1; D is unclear. The CDR3 runs to 13 residues. Germline V lookup: CDR1 GTSNPN, CDR2 SVGIG (reference sequence). V was cut by 0 bases and J by 6 bases, with 9 bases left in between. The CDR3 here is CAWSVRSGNEQFF. The CDR3 nucleotides read TGTGCCTGGAGTGTACGATCAGGCAATGAGCAGTTCTTC.

CDR3: CSVQGGYGQQFF. For the CDR3, the DNA is TGCAGCGTCCAAGGGGGATACGGCCAGCAGTTCTTC. The rearrangement uses TRBV29-1 and TRBJ2-1; D may be TRBD1 (6 bases). Trimming took 6 bases from V and 11 from J, leaving 17 bases between them. Germline V gene lookup returns CDR1 SQVTM and CDR2 ANQGSEA. CDR3 length: 12 residues.

This chain joins TRBV20-1 and TRBJ1-6; the D gene is possibly TRBD1 (5 bases). V was cut by 0 bases and J by 5 bases, with 14 bases left in between. CDR1 is DFQATT and CDR2 is SNEGSKA in the germline V gene (reference sequence). The CDR3 covers 16 residues. CDR3 protein: CSARDIGQGDNSPLHF. CDR3 coding DNA: TGCAGTGCTAGAGATATTGGCCAGGGAGATAATTCACCCCTCCACTTT.

This clonotype was found a few times. The V gene is TRBV6-5, the J gene TRBJ2-1; 7 bases are shared with TRBD2. The ends lost 2 bases at V and 5 bases at J; junction bases unmatched: 0. The CDR3 spans 13 residues. In germline, CDR1 is MNHEY, CDR2 SVGAGI. The CDR3 sequence is CASSYAGDNEQFF. In DNA, the CDR3 is TGTGCCAGCAGTTACGCGGGGGACAATGAGCAGTTCTTC.

J is TRBJ1-2 and V is TRBV19; no clear D. The CDR3 totals 15 residues. Germline V lookup: CDR1 LNHDA, CDR2 SQIVND (reference sequence). Trimming took 0 bases from V and 0 from J, leaving 8 bases between them. This CDR3 reads CASSIDGSTNYGYTF. CDR3 DNA: TGTGCCAGTAGTATAGACGGATCTACTAACTATGGCTACACCTTC.

The CDR3 here is CASLDDSYEQYF. The CDR3 DNA reads as TGTGCCAGCTTGGACGATTCTTACGAGCAGTACTTC. The chain carries TRBV2 and TRBJ2-7; D is uncertain. V was trimmed by 8 bases and J by 4 bases, leaving 12 bases between them. Germline V gives CDR1 SNHLY, CDR2 FYNNEI. This CDR3 is 12 amino acids long.

V and J are TRBV5-6 and TRBJ2-7; D may be TRBD2 (5 bases). Germline values: CDR1 SGHDT, CDR2 YYEEEE. The CDR3 spans 12 residues. V lost 4 bases and J 3 bases, leaving 8 bases between the germline ends. DNA of the CDR3: TGTGCCAGCAGCGCGGGCCTCTACGAGCAGTACTTC. Protein product: CASSAGLYEQYF. The full variable domain, its missing parts supplied by reference TRBV5-6 and TRBJ2-7, is DAGVTQSPTHLIKTRGQQVTLRCSPKSGHDTVSWYQQALGQGPQFIFQYYEEEERQRGNFPDRFSGHQFPNYSSELNVNALLLGDSALYLCASSAGLYEQYFGPGTRLTVT.

This chain connects TRBV25-1 to TRBJ1-5; D remains unclear. Trimming stripped 3 bases from V and 0 bases from J, with 9 bases between. This CDR3 contains 15 residues. Germline loops: CDR1 MGHDK, CDR2 SYGVNS. This CDR3 reads CASSDGEYSNQPQHF. In nucleotides, the CDR3 is TGTGCCAGCAGTGATGGTGAATATAGCAATCAGCCCCAGCATTTT.

V usage is TRBV9 and J usage is TRBJ2-2; D is unclear. CDR3 length: 14 residues. CDR1 and CDR2 from the germline V gene are SGDLS and YYNGEE. V lost 5 bases, J lost 7 bases, and 15 bases lay in between. The CDR3 is CASSGKPEDGELFF. CDR3 coding DNA: TGTGCCAGCAGTGGGAAGCCCGAGGACGGGGAGCTGTTTTTT.

This chain joins TRBV14 and TRBJ2-1; 10 nucleotides align to TRBD2. The length of the CDR3 is 18 residues. Germline V gene lookup returns CDR1 SGHDN and CDR2 FVKESK. Trimming took 3 bases from V and 3 from J; bases not matched to a gene: 11. The CDR3 DNA is TGTGCCAGCAGCCAGAATTGGGCTAGCGGGAGTAGCTACAATGAGCAGTTCTTC. Encoded protein: CASSQNWASGSSYNEQFF. Full variable domain (outside the CDR3, taken from reference TRBV14 and TRBJ2-1): EAGVTQFPSHSVIEKGQTVTLRCDPISGHDNLYWYRRVMGKEIKFLLHFVKESKQDESGMPNNRFLAERTGGTYSTLKVQPAELEDSGVYFCASSQNWASGSSYNEQFFGPGTRLTVL.

J is TRBJ2-1 and V is TRBV27; D uncertain. Trimming removed 9 bases from V and 6 bases from J, with 15 bases in between. This CDR3 has 13 amino acids. Germline CDR1 MNHEY, CDR2 SMNVEV (reference sequence). This CDR3 reads CASLDYSGNEQFF. The CDR3 coding sequence is TGTGCCAGTTTGGATTATTCCGGCAATGAGCAGTTCTTC.

This clonotype was counted between two and nine times. This rearrangement joins TRBV4-1 to TRBJ1-2; TRBD1 matches at 8 bases. CDR1 and CDR2 (germline): MGHRA, YSYEKL. The V segment lost 1 base and the J segment 8 bases; nucleotides outside the gene matches: 3. The CDR3 has 13 residues. CDR3 nucleotide sequence: TGCGCCAGCAGCCAAGCAGGGGGCGGGGGCTACACCTTC. Encoded protein: CASSQAGGGGYTF.

V gene TRBV29-1 combines with J gene TRBJ2-3; D may be TRBD2 (5 bases). The germline V and J ends were trimmed by 7 bases and 3 bases, with 17 bases remaining between them. Looked up from germline, CDR1 is SQVTM and CDR2 is ANQGSEA. The CDR3 runs to 14 residues. This CDR3 is CSGRGREWTDTQYF. The CDR3 DNA reads TGCAGCGGCCGCGGACGGGAATGGACAGATACGCAGTATTTT.

This clonotype was found once. V and J are TRBV27 and TRBJ2-1, with 10 nucleotides matching TRBD2. Germline CDR1 is MNHEY and CDR2 is SMNVEV (reference sequence). This CDR3 has 20 amino acids. V gave up 1 base and J gave up 1 base; unmatched junction bases: 13. The DNA of the CDR3 is TGTGCCAGCAGTTTATTGGCCCGGGCTAGCGGGGGTCTTTCCTACAATGAGCAGTTCTTC. This gives the protein CASSLLARASGGLSYNEQFF.

This rearrangement joins TRBV29-1 to TRBJ1-2; 7 bases agree with TRBD1. Looked up from germline, CDR1 is SQVTM and CDR2 is ANQGSEA. This CDR3 has 12 amino acids. The ends lost 4 bases at V and 6 bases at J; junction bases unmatched: 5. CDR3 in amino acids: CSVADRVDGYTF. The CDR3 nucleotides read TGCAGCGTTGCAGACAGGGTGGATGGCTACACCTTC.

The genes are TRBV5-4 and TRBJ1-1; D ambiguous. This CDR3 is 15 amino acids long. Germline CDR1 and CDR2: SGHNT and YYREEE (reference sequence). The V gene lost 0 bases and the J gene lost 4 bases, with 13 bases spanning the gap. The CDR3 nucleotides are TGTGCCAGCAGCTTGGGACCGGGTGGCGGCACTGAAGCTTTCTTT. Encoded protein: CASSLGPGGGTEAFF.

V gene TRBV27 combines with J gene TRBJ1-1; D is uncertain. Germline V gene data show CDR1 as MNHEY and CDR2 as SMNVEV (reference sequence). Trimming shortened V by 3 bases and J by 5 bases, and 10 bases separated the two germline ends. The length of the CDR3 is 13 residues. The CDR3 is CASSFSSWTEAFF. CDR3 nucleotides: TGTGCCAGCAGTTTTTCCTCGTGGACTGAAGCTTTCTTT.

The CDR3 sequence: CASNAGGSQETQYF. The CDR3, as DNA: TGCGCCAGCAATGCGGGGGGGAGCCAAGAGACCCAGTACTTC. This chain links TRBV4-1 with TRBJ2-5; 9 nucleotides line up with TRBD2. Looked up from germline, CDR1 is MGHRA and CDR2 is YSYEKL. With 7 bases clipped from V and 1 base from J, the junction kept 4 bases outside the gene matches. The CDR3 totals 14 residues.

This clonotype was picked up one time. The chain joins TRBV2 to TRBJ1-2, with TRBD1 identical over 7 bases. The ends lost 1 base at V and 2 bases at J; junction bases unmatched: 7. The CDR3 sequence is 16 residues long. The germline V gene encodes CDR1 SNHLY and CDR2 FYNNEI. CDR3 coding DNA: TGTGCCAGCAGTGAAGAGGGCAGAGGGGGCAACTATGGCTACACCTTC. Protein product: CASSEEGRGGNYGYTF.

Points on this clonotype: At one boundary the junction diverges from the germline segment, which might be a read error. The chain employs TRBV4-1 and TRBJ2-7; 14 positions match TRBD2. The CDR3 loop spans 15 amino acids. Germline CDR1 reads MGHRA; CDR2 reads YSYEKL. The CDR3 is CASSRLAGGPYEQYF. The DNA for the CDR3 is TGTGCCAGTTCCAGACTAGCGGGGGGGCCGTACGAGCAGTACTTC.

This clonotype was recorded once. The chain has TRBV19 and TRBJ2-1; D not certain. The V gene's germline CDR1 is LNHDA and CDR2 SQIVND (reference sequence). Deletions cut 3 bases from V and 0 bases from J, with 9 bases between. There are 15 residues in the CDR3. For the CDR3, the DNA is TGTGCCAGTAGTATGGGTTCGAGCTCCTACAATGAGCAGTTCTTC. Amino acids: CASSMGSSSYNEQFF.

The gene calls are TRBV27 and TRBJ2-7; D may correspond to TRBD1 or TRBD2 (5 bases each). The germline gives CDR1 MNHEY, CDR2 SMNVEV (reference sequence). The CDR3 spans 15 residues. Trimming shortened V by 2 bases and J by 11 bases, and 22 bases separated the two germline ends. This CDR3 reads CASSLASGRNLGEYF. CDR3 sequence (DNA): TGTGCCAGCAGTTTAGCCTCGGGACGAAACCTTGGGGAGTACTTC.

This chain connects TRBV4-1 to TRBJ1-5; perhaps TRBD1 as D (6 bases). This CDR3 has 16 residues. Germline V lookup: CDR1 MGHRA, CDR2 YSYEKL. V lost 2 bases, J lost 1 base, and 12 bases lay in between. The CDR3 is CASSQTQGASNQPQHF. Written as DNA, the CDR3 is TGCGCCAGCAGCCAAACACAGGGTGCGAGCAATCAGCCCCAGCATTTT.

The chain combines TRBV6-5 with TRBJ1-2; D possibly corresponds to TRBD1 (5 bases). CDR3 length equals 14 residues. The ends were cut back, 5 bases at V and 5 bases at J, with 15 bases in the middle. The germline gives CDR1 MNHEY, CDR2 SVGAGI. The CDR3 DNA sequence: TGTGCCAGCAGTACCCGGGACCCCTTTTATGGCTACACCTTC. Translation gives CASSTRDPFYGYTF.

The chain has TRBV30 and TRBJ2-7; 8 bases fit TRBD1. Germline V gene lookup returns CDR1 GTSNPN and CDR2 SVGIG (reference sequence). CDR3 size: 15 residues. Trimming cost V 2 bases and J 0 bases; bases outside gene matches: 6. CDR3 in DNA: TGTGCCTGGAGTTCCCTGGACAGGGCCTCCTACGAGCAGTACTTC. Translated, it gives CAWSSLDRASYEQYF.

The genes are TRBV5-1 and TRBJ2-5, with D tentatively TRBD2 (6 bases). This CDR3 is 15 amino acids long. The V gene lost 0 bases and the J gene lost 1 base, with 10 bases spanning the gap. Germline CDR1 reads SGHRS; CDR2 reads YFSETQ. The CDR3 sequence is CASSLVLATQETQYF. The CDR3 DNA sequence: TGCGCCAGCAGCTTGGTGCTAGCGACCCAAGAGACCCAGTACTTC. The entire variable domain, with the rest obtained from reference TRBV5-1 and TRBJ2-5, is as follows: KAGVTQTPRYLIKTRGQQVTLSCSPISGHRSVSWYQQTPGQGLQFLFEYFSETQRNKGNFPGRFSGRQFSNSRSEMNVSTLELGDSALYLCASSLVLATQETQYFGPGTRLLVL.

This chain joins TRBV20-1 and TRBJ1-3; no definite D call. CDR1 is DFQATT, CDR2 SNEGSKA, per germline (reference sequence). This CDR3 is 15 amino acids long. V was cut by 4 bases and J by 4 bases, with 17 bases left in between. The CDR3, as DNA: TGCAGTGCTATCCGGGCACCTCGTCCAGGAAACACCATATATTTT. Translation: CSAIRAPRPGNTIYF.

In nucleotides, the CDR3 is TGTGCCTGGCTCTCCTTGGACATGTCCCATTACAATGAGCAGTTCTTC. This encodes CAWLSLDMSHYNEQFF. This chain links TRBV30 with TRBJ2-1, with a tentative D call TRBD1 (5 bases). The CDR3 covers 16 residues. V lost 5 bases, J lost 4 bases, and 21 bases lay in between. Per germline, CDR1 GTSNPN and CDR2 SVGIG (reference sequence).

This clonotype appeared a single time. J is TRBJ1-2 and V is TRBV5-1; the match to TRBD1 covers 11 bases. Germline V gene lookup returns CDR1 SGHRS and CDR2 YFSETQ. V trimming: 3 bases; J trimming: 4 bases; junction bases outside the gene matches: 11. CDR3 length: 17 amino acids. The CDR3 sequence: CASSSGQGAVESYGYTF. The CDR3 DNA sequence: TGCGCCAGCAGCTCCGGACAGGGGGCTGTTGAAAGCTATGGCTACACCTTC.

DNA of the CDR3: TGCGCCAGCAGCCAAGATCTGGGGACGCGGACTGAAGCTTTCTTT. Encoded protein: CASSQDLGTRTEAFF. The chain is built from TRBV4-1 and TRBJ1-1, with D possibly TRBD1 on 5 matching bases. The CDR3 runs to 15 residues. Trimming stripped 0 bases from V and 5 bases from J, with 13 bases between. Germline CDR1 and CDR2: MGHRA and YSYEKL.

The chain recombines TRBV5-4 with TRBJ1-6; 7 positions agree with TRBD1. CDR1 SGHNT and CDR2 YYREEE come from the germline V gene (reference sequence). The CDR3 extends over 15 amino acids. The V segment lost 0 bases and the J segment 10 bases; nucleotides outside the gene matches: 7. The CDR3 DNA reads TGTGCCAGCAGCTTGGGACAGGGTGGGGAATCACCCCTCCACTTT. It is translated as CASSLGQGGESPLHF.